The rows below give T cell receptor beta chains drawn from one sample of a study of cytomegalovirus exposure and HLA in healthy donors. The repertoire was sequenced with immunoSEQ multiplex PCR; TCRdb's copy has only in-frame clones and lacks some. The sample includes approximately 260,000 clones, 80% to 90% of them seen just once. The sequenced sample consisted of PBMCs. The receptors were sampled from a woman under 30 in good health and CMV-seronegative. The CDR3 runs from the conserved cysteine through the conserved F or W. A D gene is named only where the DNA matches it firmly. Part of the rows lack a size; the others show once, few, many or a class for expanded clones.

J | size | V | D | CDR3 | DNA
TRBJ2-3 | NA | TRBV5-6 | TRBD1 | CASNRTGKADTQYF | TGTGCCAGCAATAGGACAGGGAAGGCCGATACGCAGTATTTT
TRBJ2-1 | NA | TRBV7-6 | TRBD2 | CASSLAGLANEQFF | TGTGCCAGCAGCTTAGCGGGACTAGCCAATGAGCAGTTCTTC
TRBJ2-5 | NA | TRBV2 | NA | CASRGGAQETQYF | TGTGCCAGCAGGGGGGGGGCCCAAGAGACCCAGTACTTC
TRBJ2-7 | NA | TRBV7-3 | NA | CASSPTTGTYEQYF | TGTGCCAGCAGCCCAACGACGGGAACCTACGAGCAGTACTTC
TRBJ2-3 | NA | TRBV29-1 | TRBD1 | CSADRGPDTQYF | TGCAGCGCCGACAGGGGCCCAGATACGCAGTATTTT
TRBJ1-2 | NA | TRBV29-1 | TRBD1 | CSTRTGGAEGYTF | TGCAGCACCCGGACAGGGGGCGCAGAAGGCTACACCTTC
TRBJ2-6 | NA | TRBV5-1 | TRBD1 | CASSFSQGAGANVLTF | TGCGCCAGCAGCTTCTCGCAGGGGGCTGGGGCCAACGTCCTGACTTTC
TRBJ2-1 | NA | TRBV2 | TRBD2 | CASTGHSGLAGGSSYNEQFF | TGTGCCAGCACCGGGCATTCGGGACTAGCGGGGGGCAGCTCCTACAATGAGCAGTTCTTC
TRBJ2-1 | few | TRBV19 | NA | CASSTVYEQFF | TGTGCCAGTAGTACCGTCTATGAGCAGTTCTTC
TRBJ2-7 | NA | TRBV6-1 | TRBD2 | CASSEVTAGALGQYF | TGTGCCAGCAGTGAAGTAACAGCGGGGGCTTTGGGGCAGTACTTC
TRBJ1-2 | NA | TRBV6-6 | NA | CASTSNYGYTF | TGTGCCAGCACGTCTAACTATGGCTACACCTTC
TRBJ1-1 | NA | TRBV9 | TRBD1 | CASSAVGQGVKNTEAFF | TGTGCCAGCAGCGCGGTGGGACAGGGGGTTAAGAACACTGAAGCTTTCTTT
TRBJ2-1 | NA | TRBV10-1 | TRBD1 | CASSDLRGLGVNNEQFF | TGCGCCAGCAGTGACCTCAGGGGGCTTGGGGTTAACAATGAGCAGTTCTTC
TRBJ2-7 | NA | TRBV27 | NA | CASSFSRGSYEQYF | TGTGCCAGCAGTTTCTCCAGGGGCTCCTACGAGCAGTACTTC
TRBJ1-2 | NA | TRBV30 | TRBD1 | CAWSSTGLGYTF | TGTGCCTGGAGTTCGACAGGGCTTGGCTACACCTTC
TRBJ2-1 | NA | TRBV27 | NA | CASSKPGLEAVNEQFF | TGTGCCAGCAGCAAACCGGGACTGGAGGCTGTAAATGAGCAGTTCTTC
TRBJ2-7 | NA | TRBV6-1 | NA | CASSPGREYYEQYF | TGTGCCAGCAGCCCCGGTAGGGAGTACTACGAGCAGTACTTC
TRBJ2-5 | NA | TRBV6-1 | TRBD1 | CASSEVAGGQETQYF | TGTGCCAGCAGTGAAGTAGCAGGGGGTCAAGAGACCCAGTACTTC
TRBJ2-3 | NA | TRBV7-2 | TRBD2 | CASSWTSGDTQYF | TGTGCCAGCAGCTGGACTAGCGGAGATACGCAGTATTTT
TRBJ1-1 | NA | TRBV7-2 | NA | CASREQIEAFF | TGTGCCAGCAGGGAGCAGATTGAAGCTTTCTTT
TRBJ2-7 | NA | TRBV6-5 | TRBD1 | CASRAGTGDTYEQYF | TGTGCCAGCAGGGCCGGGACAGGGGACACCTACGAGCAGTACTTC
TRBJ2-7 | NA | TRBV6-6 | NA | CASSRTAYEQYF | TGTGCCAGCAGCCGGACAGCCTACGAGCAGTACTTC
TRBJ1-5 | once | TRBV4-1 | NA | CASSQEQGEGGPQHF | TGCGCCAGCAGCCAAGAGCAGGGCGAGGGAGGGCCCCAGCATTTT
TRBJ2-7 | few | TRBV7-9 | TRBD2 | CASSPPRGLAGYEQYF | TGTGCCAGCAGCCCCCCCCGCGGGCTAGCGGGATACGAGCAGTACTTC
TRBJ2-7 | NA | TRBV18 | NA | CASSQAGQTYEQYF | TGTGCCAGCTCACAGGCGGGACAGACCTACGAGCAGTACTTC
TRBJ2-7 | NA | TRBV7-9 | NA | CASSLDSWIYEQYF | TGTGCCAGCAGCCTAGACAGTTGGATCTACGAGCAGTACTTC
TRBJ1-1 | once | TRBV7-2 | TRBD1 | CASSLTTGGRTEAFF | TGTGCCAGCAGCTTAACCACAGGGGGAAGAACTGAAGCTTTCTTT
TRBJ2-7 | NA | TRBV4-3 | TRBD1 | CASSLGTGAYEQYF | TGCGCCAGCAGCCTTGGGACAGGGGCCTACGAGCAGTACTTC
TRBJ2-5 | NA | TRBV7-2 | NA | CASRGPQETQYF | TGTGCCAGCAGGGGCCCTCAAGAGACCCAGTACTTC
TRBJ2-7 | NA | TRBV19 | NA | CASSIVRGPYEQYF | TGTGCCAGTAGTATAGTGCGGGGACCCTACGAGCAGTACTTC
TRBJ2-7 | once | TRBV2 | NA | CASVSAYSYEQYF | TGTGCCAGCGTAAGCGCCTACTCCTACGAGCAGTACTTC
TRBJ1-2 | NA | TRBV13 | NA | CASSLATGPREAYTF | TGTGCCAGCAGCTTAGCTACTGGCCCTCGGGAGGCCTACACCTTC
TRBJ1-1 | NA | TRBV9 | NA | CASSPSHVAEAFF | TGTGCCAGCAGCCCCAGTCATGTCGCTGAAGCTTTCTTT
TRBJ1-1 | NA | TRBV19 | NA | CASSIRQVVGNTEAFF | TGTGCCAGTAGTATAAGGCAGGTAGTAGGAAACACTGAAGCTTTCTTT
TRBJ2-1 | few | TRBV2 | NA | CASHRESGGSEQFF | TGTGCCAGCCACCGAGAATCGGGGGGCAGTGAGCAGTTCTTC
TRBJ2-1 | NA | TRBV11-3 | NA | CASSLVASSYNEQFF | TGTGCCAGCAGCTTAGTTGCGAGCTCCTACAATGAGCAGTTCTTC
TRBJ2-7 | NA | TRBV30 | TRBD1 | CAWSVGQGAYEQYF | TGTGCCTGGAGTGTAGGGCAGGGGGCCTACGAGCAGTACTTC
TRBJ1-1 | NA | TRBV9 | NA | CASSPQGHEAFF | TGTGCCAGCAGCCCCCAGGGGCATGAAGCTTTCTTT